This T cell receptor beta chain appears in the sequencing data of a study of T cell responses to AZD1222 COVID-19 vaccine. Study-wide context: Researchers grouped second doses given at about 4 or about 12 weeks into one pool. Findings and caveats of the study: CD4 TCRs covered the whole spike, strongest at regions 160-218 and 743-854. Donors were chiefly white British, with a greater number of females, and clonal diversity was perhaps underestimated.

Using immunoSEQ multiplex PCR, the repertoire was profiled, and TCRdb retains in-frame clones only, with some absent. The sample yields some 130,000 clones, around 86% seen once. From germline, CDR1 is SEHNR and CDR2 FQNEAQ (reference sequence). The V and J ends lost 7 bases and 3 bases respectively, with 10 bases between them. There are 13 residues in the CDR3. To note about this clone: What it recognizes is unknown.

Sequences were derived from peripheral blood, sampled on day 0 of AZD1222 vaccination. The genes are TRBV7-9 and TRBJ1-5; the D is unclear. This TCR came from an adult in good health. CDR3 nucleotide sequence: TGTGCCAGCAACGGGCAGGCCAATCAGCCCCAGCATTTT. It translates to CASNGQANQPQHF.